This TCR beta chain was observed in a study of cytomegalovirus exposure and HLA in healthy donors. Study summary: Unique TCR beta sequences numbering 95 million to 130 million came from about 180 million T cells in an earlier analysis. Study-wide points: The study flagged around 160 TCR beta chains as cytomegalovirus-associated. On later analysis, the bulk of CMV-associated TCR beta chains appeared to be HLA-restricted. Researchers reported in a later analysis that a missense DCLRE1C variant was tied to TCR beta V- and J-gene trimming.

Notes on this clone: Its antigen is unknown.

Researchers ran the PCR with 60 Vbeta and 13 Jbeta primers. The repertoire was sequenced with immunoSEQ multiplex PCR; TCRdb's copy has only in-frame clones and lacks some. Of some 150,000 clones in the sample, approximately 80% were seen once. The V and J ends lost 2 bases and 3 bases, in that order; junction bases with no gene match: 7. This CDR3 is built from 14 residues. Germline CDR1 is GTSNPN and CDR2 is SVGIG (reference sequence). Source material: PBMCs. The chain recombines TRBV30 with TRBJ2-7; 7 bases are a match to TRBD2. This clonotype originated in a man younger than 30 in good health and CMV-seropositive. The CDR3 nucleotides are TGTGCCTGGAGTCCAGGGAGGGGAGTCTACGAGCAGTACTTC. Translated, it gives CAWSPGRGVYEQYF.